The TCR beta chain under discussion was sequenced for a study of shared clonotypes between healthy human individuals. Study-wide findings and caveats: It was anticipated that sequencing depth would influence how many clonotypes donors shared.

Trimming took off 3 bases at V and 0 bases at J, with 6 bases between the two ends. CDR1 is SGHTA and CDR2 is FQGNSA in the germline V gene. The CDR3 has 15 amino acids. Replicate sorted-subset PCRs were loaded with 150 to 200 ng DNA, 25,000 to 30,000 T cell genomes. Using immunoSEQ multiplex PCR, the repertoire was profiled, and TCRdb retains in-frame clones only, with some absent. The table shows some 2,400,000 clones, with approximately 96% occurring only once. As regards this clone: Antigen unknown. Other DNA sequences from this sample encode an identical CDR3 as well.

A CD45RA-negative memory subset and a CD45RA+ naive subset were separated from the CD4+ cells. The sample taken for sequencing was naive CD4+ T cells sorted from blood. Subset given: CD45RA+ positively selected. This receptor was obtained from a man aged 18 to 35 in good health. This chain links TRBV7-2 with TRBJ2-6; D is undetermined. The DNA for the CDR3 is TGTGCCAGCAGCTTTGGACCCTCTGGGGCCAACGTCCTGACTTTC. Encoded protein: CASSFGPSGANVLTF.